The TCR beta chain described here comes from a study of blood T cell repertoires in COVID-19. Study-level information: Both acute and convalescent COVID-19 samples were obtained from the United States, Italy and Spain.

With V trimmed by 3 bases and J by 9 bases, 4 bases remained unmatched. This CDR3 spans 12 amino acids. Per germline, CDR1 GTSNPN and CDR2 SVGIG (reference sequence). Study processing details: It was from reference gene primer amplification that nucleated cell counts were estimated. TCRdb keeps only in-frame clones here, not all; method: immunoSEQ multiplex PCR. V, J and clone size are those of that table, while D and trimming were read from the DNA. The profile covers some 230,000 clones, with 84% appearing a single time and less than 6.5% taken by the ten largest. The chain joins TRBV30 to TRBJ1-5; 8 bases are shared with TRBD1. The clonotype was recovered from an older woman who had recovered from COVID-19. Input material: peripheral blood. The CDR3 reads CAWSDRGAPQHF. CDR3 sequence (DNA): TGTGCCTGGAGCGACAGGGGAGCGCCCCAGCATTTT.